The entry that follows covers one T cell receptor beta chain sequence. Its cognate antigen is unknown. Trimming took 0 bases from V and 6 from J; bases not matched to a gene: 5. This CDR3 is 15 amino acids long. Germline V CDR1 and CDR2: SNHLY, FYNNEI. Using immunoSEQ multiplex PCR, the repertoire was profiled, and TCRdb retains in-frame clones only, with some absent. Of roughly 2 million clones in the sample, about 94% were seen once. This sample was included in a study of shared clonotypes between healthy human individuals. About the research overall: With ages of 18 to 49, the donors were a couple of women and a few men. Study outcomes and limitations: Unshared clonotypes carried lower generation probabilities than those common to all four donors.

Sequenced material: naive CD4+ T cells sorted from blood. Subset specified: CD45RA+ positively selected. This TCR derives from a man aged 18 to 35 in good health. The chain is built from TRBV2 and TRBJ1-5, with 7 bases matching TRBD1. CDR3 protein: CASSEAWRGPQPQHF. CDR3 DNA: TGTGCCAGCAGTGAAGCTTGGAGGGGGCCTCAGCCCCAGCATTTT.